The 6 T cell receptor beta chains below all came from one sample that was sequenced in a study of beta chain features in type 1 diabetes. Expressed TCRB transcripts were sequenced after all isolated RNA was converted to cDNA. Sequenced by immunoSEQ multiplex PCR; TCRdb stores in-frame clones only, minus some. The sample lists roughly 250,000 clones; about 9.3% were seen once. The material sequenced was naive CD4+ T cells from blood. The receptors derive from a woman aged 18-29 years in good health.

The CDR3 DNA sequence: TGTGCCTCCAGCCGGGACAGAAACTATGGCTACACCTTC. This encodes CASSRDRNYGYTF. V and J are TRBV30 and TRBJ1-2; 7 positions agree with TRBD1. The J segment lost 2 bases and the V segment lost 7 bases, leaving 7 bases of the junction unmatched. Germline values: CDR1 GTSNPN, CDR2 SVGIG (reference sequence). There are 13 residues in the CDR3.

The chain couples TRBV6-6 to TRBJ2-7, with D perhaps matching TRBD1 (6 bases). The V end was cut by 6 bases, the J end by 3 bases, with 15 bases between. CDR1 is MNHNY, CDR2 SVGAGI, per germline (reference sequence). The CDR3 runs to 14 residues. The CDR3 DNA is TGTGCCAGCAGCTCCGGACAGATCGTCTACGAGCAGTACTTC. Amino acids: CASSSGQIVYEQYF.

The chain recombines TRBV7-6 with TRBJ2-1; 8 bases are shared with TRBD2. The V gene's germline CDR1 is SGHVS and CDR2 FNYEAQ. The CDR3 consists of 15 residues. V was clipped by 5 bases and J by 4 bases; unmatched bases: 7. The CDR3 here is CASSRAAGGYNEQFF. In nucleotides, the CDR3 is TGTGCCAGCAGCCGGGCGGCGGGAGGATACAATGAGCAGTTCTTC.

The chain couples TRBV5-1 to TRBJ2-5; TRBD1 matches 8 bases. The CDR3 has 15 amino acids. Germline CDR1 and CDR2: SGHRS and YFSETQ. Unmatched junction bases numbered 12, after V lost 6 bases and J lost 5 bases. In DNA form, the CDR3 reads TGCGCCAGCAACCATGGACAGGGTCGGGGCGAGACCCAGTACTTC. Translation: CASNHGQGRGETQYF.

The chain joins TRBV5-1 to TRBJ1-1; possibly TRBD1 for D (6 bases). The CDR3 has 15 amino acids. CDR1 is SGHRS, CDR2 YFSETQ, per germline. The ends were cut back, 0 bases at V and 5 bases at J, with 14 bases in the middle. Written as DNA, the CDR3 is TGCGCCAGCAGCTTGGCCATACAGGGCCGAACTGAAGCTTTCTTT. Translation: CASSLAIQGRTEAFF.

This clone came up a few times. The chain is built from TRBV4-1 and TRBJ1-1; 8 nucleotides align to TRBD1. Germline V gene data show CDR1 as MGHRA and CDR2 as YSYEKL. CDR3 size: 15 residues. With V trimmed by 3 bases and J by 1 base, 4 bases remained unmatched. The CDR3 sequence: CASSHRDRRNTEAFF. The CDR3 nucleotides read TGCGCCAGCAGCCACCGGGACAGGCGGAACACTGAAGCTTTCTTT.